These 11 T cell receptor beta chains share one sample of origin, sequenced in a study of T-cell reconstitution after alpha-beta-depleted transplantation in children. The TCRbeta library was prepared with unique molecular identifiers. TCRdb redid the calling of the PCR reads with MiXCR, one entry per CDR3 protein. The sample records 360,000 or so distinct CDR3 sequences, over 20% being singletons. Sequencing used PBMCs from the stem cell graft donor, obtained from the stem cell graft. The origin of the receptors is a human donor who donated a stem cell graft to a child with acute myeloid leukemia.

There are a few counts of this clonotype. J is TRBJ2-7 and V is TRBV7-8; weak D call: TRBD1 (6 bases). Germline V gene sequence: CDR1 SGHVS, CDR2 FQNEAQ. The V end was cut by 4 bases, the J end by 3 bases, with 13 bases between. This CDR3 is built from 14 residues. The CDR3 DNA reads TGTGCCAGCAGCTCGGACAGTATCTACTACGAGCAGTACTTC. Residues: CASSSDSIYYEQYF.

The chain has TRBV27 and TRBJ2-7; 11 bases fit TRBD1. This CDR3 has 17 residues. CDR1 is MNHEY, CDR2 SMNVEV, per germline (reference sequence). The trim removed 0 bases at V and 4 bases at J, leaving 8 bases unmatched. In nucleotides, the CDR3 is TGTGCCAGCAGTTTATCTCCCGGGACAGGGGGAGGGTACGAGCAGTACTTC. Encoded protein: CASSLSPGTGGGYEQYF.

This clonotype appeared once. The genes are TRBV28 and TRBJ1-5; weak D call: TRBD1 (6 bases). CDR3 length: 14 residues. CDR1 and CDR2 (germline): MDHEN, SYDVKM. The V end lost 3 bases, the J end lost 4 bases, and 10 bases lay between the germline ends. CDR3 residues: CASSFRGWNQPQHF. DNA of the CDR3: TGTGCCAGCAGTTTCAGGGGATGGAATCAGCCCCAGCATTTT.

This clonotype was seen more than once but under ten times. V is TRBV30 and J is TRBJ1-5; D not resolved. Per the germline V gene, CDR1 is GTSNPN and CDR2 is SVGIG (reference sequence). This CDR3 is 14 amino acids long. Trimming took off 0 bases at V and 3 bases at J, with 9 bases between the two ends. CDR3 protein: CAWSVPQLNQPQHF. The CDR3 bases are TGTGCCTGGAGTGTTCCACAGCTCAATCAGCCCCAGCATTTT.

The V gene is TRBV12-3 or TRBV12-4, the J gene TRBJ2-5; D is ambiguous. The V gene lost 6 bases and the J gene lost 2 bases, with 10 bases spanning the gap. There are 13 residues in the CDR3. CDR3 coding DNA: TGTGCCAGCAGAAAGACGGTGCAAGAGACCCAGTACTTC. This encodes CASRKTVQETQYF.

This clonotype was seen a handful of times. The chain joins TRBV5-5 to TRBJ2-7; 8 bases fit TRBD1. The J segment lost 4 bases and the V segment lost 1 base, leaving 7 bases of the junction unmatched. The CDR3 extends over 15 amino acids. Germline values: CDR1 SGHKS, CDR2 YYEKEE (reference sequence). Here the CDR3 reads CASSLFQGAKYEQYF. The CDR3 region has the DNA TGTGCCAGCAGCTTGTTCCAGGGGGCCAAATACGAGCAGTACTTC.

The chain joins TRBV6-2 or TRBV6-3 to TRBJ1-4; D perhaps matches TRBD1 (5 bases). Germline assignment: CDR1 MNHEY and CDR2 SVGEGT. The V end lost 0 bases, the J end lost 10 bases, and 15 bases lay between the germline ends. This CDR3 region has 15 residues. CDR3 sequence reads: CASSYSAREVGKLFF. CDR3 coding DNA: TGTGCCAGCAGTTACTCGGCCAGGGAAGTTGGAAAACTGTTTTTT.

This clonotype was counted at least ten times. The rearrangement links TRBV12-3 or TRBV12-4 to TRBJ2-1; maybe TRBD1 (6 bases). This CDR3 is 11 amino acids long. V gave up 5 bases and J gave up 10 bases, with 9 bases separating them. The CDR3 sequence is CASSLGGEQFF. As DNA, the CDR3 is TGTGCCAGCAGTCTTGGGGGCGAGCAGTTCTTC.

The chain couples TRBV28 to TRBJ2-7; no reliable D call. The V and J ends lost 4 bases and 7 bases respectively, with 11 bases between them. The length of the CDR3 is 12 residues. Germline V gene data show CDR1 as MDHEN and CDR2 as SYDVKM. Here the CDR3 DNA reads TGTGCCAGCAGTTGGGCTAGGAAGGAGCAGTACTTC. Amino acids: CASSWARKEQYF.

This clonotype was seen at least ten times. V is TRBV20-1 and J is TRBJ2-7; possibly TRBD1 or TRBD2 for D (6 bases each). The CDR3 runs to 13 residues. Trimming took 1 base from V and 2 from J, leaving 9 bases between them. From germline, CDR1 is DFQATT and CDR2 SNEGSKA (reference sequence). The CDR3 is CSARVGGPYEQYF. The CDR3 DNA follows: TGCAGTGCTAGAGTCGGGGGCCCCTACGAGCAGTACTTC.

The sample holds many counts of this clonotype. V is TRBV29-1 and J is TRBJ2-7, with a possible D match to TRBD1 (6 bases). The ends were cut back, 7 bases at V and 2 bases at J, with 12 bases in the middle. Germline assignment: CDR1 SQVTM and CDR2 ANQGSEA. The CDR3 has 12 amino acids. The CDR3 spells CSAGHGAYEQYF. CDR3 sequence (DNA): TGCAGCGCGGGACATGGTGCCTACGAGCAGTACTTC.